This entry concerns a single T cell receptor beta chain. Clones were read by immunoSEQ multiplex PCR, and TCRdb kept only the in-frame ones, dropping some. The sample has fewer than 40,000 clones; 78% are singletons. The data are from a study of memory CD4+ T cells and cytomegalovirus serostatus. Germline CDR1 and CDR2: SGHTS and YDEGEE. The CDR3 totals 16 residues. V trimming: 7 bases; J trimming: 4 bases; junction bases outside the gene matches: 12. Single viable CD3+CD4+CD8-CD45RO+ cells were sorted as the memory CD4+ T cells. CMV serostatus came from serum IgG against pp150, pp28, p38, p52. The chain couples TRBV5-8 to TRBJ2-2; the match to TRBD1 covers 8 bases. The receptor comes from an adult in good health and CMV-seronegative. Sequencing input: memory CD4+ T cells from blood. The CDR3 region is CASLLDRDFSTGELFF. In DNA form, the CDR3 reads TGTGCCAGCCTCCTGGACAGGGATTTCAGCACCGGGGAGCTGTTTTTT.